The entry below describes one TCR beta chain. Its cognate antigen is unknown. This CDR3 comprises 16 residues. Germline V CDR1 and CDR2: LNHDA, SQIVND (reference sequence). The V and J ends lost 5 bases and 1 base respectively, with 15 bases between them. These data come from a study of OX40 agonist ivuxolimab in advanced cancers. Whole-study context: Among those treated, three patients had partial responses, one with hepatocellular carcinoma and two with cutaneous melanoma.

Measured with immunoSEQ multiplex PCR; TCRdb has only the in-frame clones, and not every one. The table shows some 84,000 clones, with 92% occurring only once. Points from the study as a whole: By week 6 at 0.1 to 3.0 mg/kg, blood CD4+ and CD8+ T cells had expanded clonally.

The receptor's source is an adult with an advanced solid tumor such as melanoma, head and neck, liver or kidney cancer. Sample: CD4+ or CD8+ T cells sorted from blood, taken in a trial of the OX40 agonist ivuxolimab. The V and J genes are TRBV19 and TRBJ1-5; tentatively, D is TRBD1 (5 bases). The CDR3 DNA is TGTGCCAGTAGTCCCTATGGGGGGGTGAGCAATCAGCCCCAGCATTTT. Translated, it gives CASSPYGGVSNQPQHF.